The 10 T cell receptor beta chains below were found in one sample sequenced in a study of cytotoxic CD8 clonotypes in ibrutinib-treated CLL. Assay: immunoSEQ multiplex PCR; the TCRdb copy retains only in-frame clones and omits some. The table records around 200,000 clones, nearly 80% of them present only once. Sequenced here: PBMCs, sampled after 12 months of ibrutinib treatment. The receptors were gathered from a human donor with chronic lymphocytic leukemia.

The chain is built from TRBV5-1 and TRBJ1-3; D remains ambiguous. CDR1 is SGHRS, CDR2 YFSETQ, per germline. The CDR3 spans 16 residues. The V and J ends lost 1 base and 0 bases respectively, with 11 bases between them. The CDR3 nucleotides are TGCGCCAGCAGCTTGTCCAACGTGGGCTCTGGAAACACCATATATTTT. This encodes CASSLSNVGSGNTIYF.

The chain links TRBV29-1 to TRBJ1-2; D gene ambiguous. V was cut by 4 bases and J by 3 bases, with 12 bases left in between. CDR1 SQVTM and CDR2 ANQGSEA come from the germline V gene. This CDR3 contains 13 residues. The CDR3 loop is CSVVSGADYGYTF. In DNA form, the CDR3 reads TGCAGCGTTGTTTCAGGCGCGGACTATGGCTACACCTTC.

A single count supports this clone. The chain combines TRBV7-9 with TRBJ2-1, with TRBD1 matching 7 bases. V dropped 4 bases and J dropped 6; count of bases not matched to a gene: 12. Germline CDR1 reads SEHNR; CDR2 reads FQNEAQ (reference sequence). The CDR3 sequence is 16 residues long. The CDR3 sequence: CASSSTTGSRANEQFF. The DNA for the CDR3 is TGTGCCAGCAGCTCCACGACAGGGAGTAGGGCCAATGAGCAGTTCTTC.

The rearrangement links TRBV9 to TRBJ1-5, with 11 bases lining up with TRBD1. V lost 4 bases to trimming and J lost 4 bases; unmatched junction nucleotides: 7. The CDR3 has 16 residues. From germline, CDR1 is SGDLS and CDR2 YYNGEE. CDR3 region: CASSPGGQGGNQPQHF. The CDR3 bases are TGTGCCAGCAGCCCCGGGGGACAGGGGGGGAATCAGCCCCAGCATTTT.

The chain recombines TRBV7-8 with TRBJ2-7, with a tentative D call TRBD1 (5 bases). Germline V gene data show CDR1 as SGHVS and CDR2 as FQNEAQ. CDR3 length: 13 residues. V dropped 5 bases and J dropped 2 bases, with 10 bases sitting between them. For the CDR3, the DNA is TGTGCCAGCAGCGAAGGGGCAACCTACGAGCAGTACTTC. It codes for CASSEGATYEQYF.

This sequence joins TRBV7-9 and TRBJ2-5; possibly TRBD1 for D (5 bases). The CDR3 length is 14 residues. The ends were cut back, 2 bases at V and 2 bases at J, with 9 bases in the middle. Germline CDR1 reads SEHNR; CDR2 reads FQNEAQ (reference sequence). The CDR3 loop reads CASSLQGFQETQYF. The CDR3 DNA is TGTGCCAGCAGCTTACAGGGCTTTCAAGAGACCCAGTACTTC.

The chain joins TRBV28 to TRBJ1-2; 7 bases align to TRBD1. V lost 3 bases to trimming and J lost 8 bases; unmatched junction nucleotides: 6. Germline V gene data show CDR1 as MDHEN and CDR2 as SYDVKM. This CDR3 contains 13 residues. The CDR3 DNA follows: TGTGCCAGCAGTTTGACAGGGCAGGGGGGCTACACCTTC. Translated, it gives CASSLTGQGGYTF.

This clone was counted between two and nine times. The chain employs TRBV6-6 and TRBJ2-2; D may be TRBD2 (6 bases). The CDR3 covers 15 residues. Deletions cut 8 bases from V and 3 bases from J, with 16 bases between. Germline lookup yields CDR1 MNHNY and CDR2 SVGAGI (reference sequence). The CDR3 nucleotides are TGTGCCAGCGGCAGTTTGTGGAGGGACACCGGGGAGCTGTTTTTT. Its protein is CASGSLWRDTGELFF.

This chain uses TRBV19 with TRBJ1-2; 8 nucleotides line up with TRBD1. CDR1 LNHDA and CDR2 SQIVND come from the germline V gene (reference sequence). The CDR3 runs 13 residues. The trim removed 9 bases at V and 5 bases at J, leaving 8 bases unmatched. DNA of the CDR3: TGTGCCAGCAGTGCCGACAGGGGATATGGCTACACCTTC. It specifies CASSADRGYGYTF. The complete variable domain, with remaining parts taken from reference TRBV19 and TRBJ1-2, reads DGGITQSPKYLFRKEGQNVTLSCEQNLNHDAMYWYRQDPGQGLRLIYYSQIVNDFQKGDIAEGYSVSREKKESFPLTVTSAQKNPTAFYLCASSADRGYGYTFGSGTRLTVV.

The chain employs TRBV5-1 and TRBJ1-1; maybe TRBD1 (5 bases). The CDR3 extends over 13 amino acids. With 5 bases removed from V and 4 bases from J, the gap between germline ends came to 12 bases. CDR1 and CDR2 (germline): SGHRS, YFSETQ. The DNA for the CDR3 is TGCGCCAGCAGGGTAACAGGATTCACTGAAGCTTTCTTT. Residues: CASRVTGFTEAFF.